There are a few counts of the clone carrying this T cell receptor (beta chain). V was pared by 6 bases and J by 7 bases, with 7 bases of the junction left unmatched. Germline V gene sequence: CDR1 SQVTM, CDR2 ANQGSEA. CDR3 length equals 12 residues. TCRdb passed the 5' RACE reads through MiXCR, listing each CDR3 protein once. The sample contains hundreds of thousands of distinct CDR3 sequences, roughly 18% of which appear only once. This record belongs to a study of T-cell memory formation after mild COVID-19. Input material: PBMCs or a T cell subset sorted from them (not recorded which). V and J are TRBV29-1 and TRBJ1-1, with 8 bases lining up with TRBD1. The TCR sequence derives from an adult woman who had mild COVID-19 (a few samples of this study predate the infection). Cell type and time point are not known. The DNA for the CDR3 is TGCAGCGTATGGGACAGGCCCATTGAAGCTTTCTTT. It specifies CSVWDRPIEAFF. The variable domain in full, completed from reference TRBV29-1 and TRBJ1-1, reads SAVISQKPSRDICQRGTSLTIQCQVDSQVTMMFWYRQQPGQSLTLIATANQGSEATYESGFVIDKFPISRPNLTFSTLTVSNMSPEDSSIYLCSVWDRPIEAFFGQGTRLTVV.